These T cell receptor beta chains were read from a single sample in a study of coeliac disease. The method was immunoSEQ multiplex PCR; TCRdb's version includes in-frame clones alone and lacks a portion of them. The sample lists under 10,000 clones, 45% to 60% seen once, with approximately 9.8% in the top ten. The sample comprised intraepithelial lymphocytes from the gut. The receptors derive from a woman aged 55-70 years with celiac disease. Each CDR3 is given with its conserved first and last residue. Each record gives: clone size, J gene, CDR3 length, D gene, V gene, CDR3 DNA, CDR3 protein. D genes are given only for firm matches. Not all rows give a size; the values are once, few, many and, for expanded clones, a class.

NA	TRBJ2-7	15	TRBD1	TRBV7-2	TGTGCCAGCAGCTTAGGACGGACAGGCCCTTACGAGCAGTACTTC	CASSLGRTGPYEQYF
few	TRBJ2-5	13	TRBD1	TRBV5-6	TGTGCCAGCAGCGAGGACAGGGAGGAGACCCAGTACTTC	CASSEDREETQYF
NA	TRBJ1-3	13	NA	TRBV9	TGTGCCAGCAGCGACCCCCTATCCGGCACCATATATTTT	CASSDPLSGTIYF
NA	TRBJ1-4	14	TRBD1	TRBV28	TGTGCCAGCAGAACCGGGACAGGGAATGAAAAACTGTTTTTT	CASRTGTGNEKLFF
few	TRBJ2-7	14	TRBD2	TRBV11-3	TGTGCCAGCAGTGCCACTAGCGGGTCTTCCGAGCAGTACTTC	CASSATSGSSEQYF
few	TRBJ1-1	13	NA	TRBV27	TGTGCCAGCAGTTTCAACACAGCCACTGAAGCTTTCTTT	CASSFNTATEAFF
NA	TRBJ2-1	14	NA	TRBV6-6	TGTGCCAGCAGTTACAAGGGGACCTACAATGAGCAGTTCTTC	CASSYKGTYNEQFF
NA	TRBJ1-1	11	NA	TRBV11-2	TGTGCCAGCAGTCCTCAGGTTGAAGCTTTCTTT	CASSPQVEAFF
NA	TRBJ2-1	11	NA	TRBV15	TGTGCCACCAGTCGGTCTTATGAGCAGTTCTTC	CATSRSYEQFF
NA	TRBJ2-1	13	TRBD2	TRBV28	TGTGCCAGCAGTCGTACCCTAGCGGAGGAGCAGTTCTTC	CASSRTLAEEQFF
few	TRBJ1-5	14	NA	TRBV10-3	TGTGCCATCGGGGGGTGGAGGAGCAATCAGCCCCAGCATTTT	CAIGGWRSNQPQHF
NA	TRBJ2-5	12	NA	TRBV9	TGTGCCAGCAGCGTAGATTCGGAGACCCAGTACTTC	CASSVDSETQYF
few	TRBJ1-1	15	TRBD1	TRBV9	TGTGCCAGCAGCGCCGAGGGACAGGGACACACTGAAGCTTTCTTT	CASSAEGQGHTEAFF
large	TRBJ1-2	14	NA	TRBV30	TGTGCCTGGAGTGTACGGGGGGGCTCGCGTGGCTACACCTTC	CAWSVRGGSRGYTF
few	TRBJ1-1	12	NA	TRBV29-1	TGCAGCGTCGCAGGGGATTCGACTGAAGCTTTCTTT	CSVAGDSTEAFF
NA	TRBJ1-3	15	NA	TRBV5-1	TGCGCCAGCAGCCTGGGGTCGGGAGATGGAAACACCATATATTTT	CASSLGSGDGNTIYF
NA	TRBJ2-3	16	NA	TRBV7-9	TGTGCCAGCAGCCTCCCCCAGGAGTCAGGGGCAGATACGCAGTATTTT	CASSLPQESGADTQYF
few	TRBJ2-7	14	TRBD1	TRBV28	TGTGCCAGCAGTTACGACAGGGGAACCTACGAGCAGTACTTC	CASSYDRGTYEQYF
few	TRBJ1-6	15	NA	TRBV9	TGTGCCAGCAGCAAGGACGGACACCTAGGGTCACCCCTCCACTTT	CASSKDGHLGSPLHF
few	TRBJ2-3	18	NA	TRBV5-1	TGCGCCAGCAGCTTGGTGGTCGGAGTGGGGCCTAGCACAGATACGCAGTATTTT	CASSLVVGVGPSTDTQYF
NA	TRBJ2-2	15	NA	TRBV19	TGTGCCAGTAGTACAGATGGCTCGAACACCGGGGAGCTGTTTTTT	CASSTDGSNTGELFF
NA	TRBJ2-3	14	TRBD2	TRBV6-5	TGTGCCAGCAGCAAGGGACTAGATCCAGATACGCAGTATTTT	CASSKGLDPDTQYF
NA	TRBJ2-2	17	TRBD1	TRBV5-8	TGTGCCAGCAGAACAACGACAGGGGGCGCGGACACCGGGGAGCTGTTTTTT	CASRTTTGGADTGELFF
NA	TRBJ2-2	18	NA	TRBV28	TGTGCCAGCAGTTTATTACAGGGCAGAACTTTCGGCACCGGGGAGCTGTTTTTT	CASSLLQGRTFGTGELFF
few	TRBJ2-7	15	TRBD2	TRBV5-1	TGCGCCAGCAGCTTGGGGGTGACTAGCGGCTCCGAGCAGTACTTC	CASSLGVTSGSEQYF
few	TRBJ1-6	15	NA	TRBV19	TGTGCCAGTAGGGATCGGAGGCCCGGTAATTCACCCCTCCACTTT	CASRDRRPGNSPLHF
NA	TRBJ2-2	15	NA	TRBV19	TGTGCCAGTAGTATAGCTTCCCGGGACAACCGGGAGCTGTTTTTT	CASSIASRDNRELFF
NA	TRBJ2-2	14	TRBD1	TRBV7-8	TGTGCCGGTACCGGGACAGCAAACACCGGGGAGCTGTTTTTT	CAGTGTANTGELFF
NA	TRBJ2-7	15	NA	TRBV5-1	TGCGCCAGCAGCTCGGACAGATTCGGATCCTACGAGCAGTACTTC	CASSSDRFGSYEQYF
NA	TRBJ2-5	11	NA	TRBV28	TGTGCCAGCAGTTTGGGGCAGACCCAGTACTTC	CASSLGQTQYF
once	TRBJ2-5	19	TRBD2	TRBV13	TGTGCCAGCAGCTCAGGGACTAGCGGGACCCCTCGGTACCAAGAGACCCAGTACTTC	CASSSGTSGTPRYQETQYF
few	TRBJ1-4	17	NA	TRBV4-3	TGCGCCAGCAGCCAAGCGGGGTTTACTGTTCCTAATGAAAAACTGTTTTTT	CASSQAGFTVPNEKLFF
NA	TRBJ2-2	13	NA	TRBV2	TGTGCAACTGGCGGGTCCTTTACCGGGGAGCTGTTTTTT	CATGGSFTGELFF
NA	TRBJ2-3	15	TRBD2	TRBV6-1	TGTGCCAGCAGTGATGCGGGAGTGATGGCAGATACGCAGTATTTT	CASSDAGVMADTQYF
NA	TRBJ2-5	14	NA	TRBV29-1	TGCAGCGTTGTAAACACTAGCTTTGGGGAGACCCAGTACTTC	CSVVNTSFGETQYF
NA	TRBJ1-2	16	TRBD1	TRBV4-1	TGCGCCAGCAGCCAAGATGAGCGGGGACAGGGATATGGCTACACCTTC	CASSQDERGQGYGYTF
NA	TRBJ2-1	14	NA	TRBV5-4	TGTGCCAGCAGCTTGGCGGGGGGCCTTAATGAGCAGTTCTTC	CASSLAGGLNEQFF
NA	TRBJ2-7	14	NA	TRBV28	TGTGCCAGCAGTTTGGACAAGGGTCCCTACGAGCAGTACTTC	CASSLDKGPYEQYF
NA	TRBJ1-2	16	TRBD1	TRBV4-1	TGCGCCAGCAGCCATTGGACAGGGGGTAAGAACTATGGCTACACCTTC	CASSHWTGGKNYGYTF
NA	TRBJ2-5	15	TRBD1	TRBV11-1	TGTGCCAGCAGCCTCGGGACAGGGAGAGGAGAGACCCAGTACTTC	CASSLGTGRGETQYF
once	TRBJ1-6	17	NA	TRBV5-1	TGCGCCAGCAGCTGGACGGGGGTTCCTAGTGTCAATTCACCCCTCCACTTT	CASSWTGVPSVNSPLHF